This T cell receptor (beta chain) derives from a study of blood T cell repertoires in COVID-19. This clone was counted once. Per the germline V gene, CDR1 is SGHTA and CDR2 is FQGNSA. The CDR3 covers 15 residues. V lost 3 bases and J lost 3, with 14 bases in between. Original processing methods: It was from reference gene primer amplification that nucleated cell counts were estimated. Measured with immunoSEQ multiplex PCR; TCRdb has only the in-frame clones, and not every one. V and J calls and clone size are those listed in that table; D and trimming were worked out from the DNA. The sample consists of 300,000 to 400,000 clones, roughly 91% of them appearing once.

This clonotype was sampled from a man aged 45 to 65 with active or convalescent COVID-19. The chain links TRBV7-2 to TRBJ1-1; D not resolved. Sequencing input: peripheral blood. The chain's CDR3 is CASSFLHGGHTEAFF. In DNA, the CDR3 is TGTGCCAGCAGCTTCCTACACGGAGGGCACACTGAAGCTTTCTTT.